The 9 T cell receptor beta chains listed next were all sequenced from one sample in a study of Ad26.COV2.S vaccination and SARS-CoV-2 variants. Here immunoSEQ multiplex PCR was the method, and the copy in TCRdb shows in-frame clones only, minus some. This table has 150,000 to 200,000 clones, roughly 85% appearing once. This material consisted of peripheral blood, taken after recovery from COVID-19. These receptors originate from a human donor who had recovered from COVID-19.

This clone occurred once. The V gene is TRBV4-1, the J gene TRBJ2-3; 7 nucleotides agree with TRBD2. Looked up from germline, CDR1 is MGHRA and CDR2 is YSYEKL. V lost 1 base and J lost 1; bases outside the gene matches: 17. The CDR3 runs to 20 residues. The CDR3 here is CASSQARLAGGLSGTDTQYF. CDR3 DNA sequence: TGCGCCAGCAGCCAAGCGAGACTAGCTGGGGGGTTATCCGGCACAGATACGCAGTATTTT.

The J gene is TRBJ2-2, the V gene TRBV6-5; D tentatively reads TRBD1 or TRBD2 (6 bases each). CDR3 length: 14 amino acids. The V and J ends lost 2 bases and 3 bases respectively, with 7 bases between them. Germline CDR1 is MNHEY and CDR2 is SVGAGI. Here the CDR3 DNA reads TGTGCCAGCAGTTACAGGGGGGACACCGGGGAGCTGTTTTTT. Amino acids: CASSYRGDTGELFF.

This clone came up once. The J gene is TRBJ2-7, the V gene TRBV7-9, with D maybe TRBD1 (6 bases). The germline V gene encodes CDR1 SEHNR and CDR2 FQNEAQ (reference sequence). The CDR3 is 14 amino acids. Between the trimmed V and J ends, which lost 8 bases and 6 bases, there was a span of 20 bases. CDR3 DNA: TGTGCCAGCGCCAGTCAGGGGTCAGCAGGCGAGCAGTACTTC. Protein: CASASQGSAGEQYF.

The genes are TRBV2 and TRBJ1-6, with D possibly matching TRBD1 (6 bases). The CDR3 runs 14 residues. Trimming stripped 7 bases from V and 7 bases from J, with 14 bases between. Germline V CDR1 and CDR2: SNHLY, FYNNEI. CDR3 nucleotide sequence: TGTGCCAGCACCTACGGGACAAAAAATTCACCCCTCCACTTT. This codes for CASTYGTKNSPLHF.

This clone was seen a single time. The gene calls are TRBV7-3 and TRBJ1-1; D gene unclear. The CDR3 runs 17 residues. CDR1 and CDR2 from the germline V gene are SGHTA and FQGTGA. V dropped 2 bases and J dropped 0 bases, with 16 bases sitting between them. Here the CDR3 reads CASSLVGRIPLNTEAFF. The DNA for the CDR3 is TGTGCCAGCAGCTTAGTAGGCAGGATCCCTCTGAACACTGAAGCTTTCTTT.

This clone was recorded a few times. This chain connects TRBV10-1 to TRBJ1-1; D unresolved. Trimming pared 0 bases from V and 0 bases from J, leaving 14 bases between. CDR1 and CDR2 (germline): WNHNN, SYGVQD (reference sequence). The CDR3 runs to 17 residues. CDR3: CASSESEANDMNTEAFF. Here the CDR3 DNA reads TGCGCCAGCAGTGAGTCGGAAGCTAACGACATGAACACTGAAGCTTTCTTT.

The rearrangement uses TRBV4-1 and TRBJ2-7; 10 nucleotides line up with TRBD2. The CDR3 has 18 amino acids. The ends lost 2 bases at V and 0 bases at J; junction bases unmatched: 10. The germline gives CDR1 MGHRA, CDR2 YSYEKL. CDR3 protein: CASSQPRGPSGSSYEQYF. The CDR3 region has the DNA TGCGCCAGCAGCCAACCTCGGGGCCCTAGCGGGAGCTCCTACGAGCAGTACTTC.

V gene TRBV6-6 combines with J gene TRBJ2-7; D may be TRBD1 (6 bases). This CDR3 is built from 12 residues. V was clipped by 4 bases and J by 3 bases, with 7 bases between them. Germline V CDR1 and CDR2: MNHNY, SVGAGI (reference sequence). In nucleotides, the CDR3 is TGTGCCAGCAGTTGGGACAACTACGAGCAGTACTTC. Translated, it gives CASSWDNYEQYF.

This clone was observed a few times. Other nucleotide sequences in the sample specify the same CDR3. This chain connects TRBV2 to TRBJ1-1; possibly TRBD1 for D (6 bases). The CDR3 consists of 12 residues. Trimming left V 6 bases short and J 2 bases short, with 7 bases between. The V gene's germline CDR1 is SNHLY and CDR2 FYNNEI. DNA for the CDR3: TGTGCCAGCAGGGGGGCCAACACTGAAGCTTTCTTT. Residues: CASRGANTEAFF. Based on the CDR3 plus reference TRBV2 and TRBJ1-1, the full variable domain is EPEVTQTPSHQVTQMGQEVILRCVPISNHLYFYWYRQILGQKVEFLVSFYNNEISEKSEIFDDQFSVERPDGSNFTLKIRSTKLEDSAMYFCASRGANTEAFFGQGTRLTVV.